Presented here are 17 T cell receptor beta chains from one specimen sequenced in a study of spatial heterogeneity in lung cancer. TCRdb reprocessed the 5' RACE reads with MiXCR, giving one entry per CDR3 protein. The sample yields 75,000 to 85,000 distinct CDR3 sequences, roughly a fifth seen once. Indicated time point: sample taken at primary tumor resection. Frozen PBMC, nontumor lung or tumor provided whole RNA, which was sequenced unsorted. The sample was PBMCs, taken at surgery. Receptors originate from a male donor with early-stage non-small cell lung cancer.

This clonotype has a single count. The CDR3 ends on some other residue instead of the conserved phenylalanine or tryptophan, so this is likely a read error. CDR3 loop: CASSEGGGGTSTDTQYS. Here the CDR3 DNA reads TGTGCCAGCAGTGAAGGAGGCGGGGGAACCAGCACAGATACGCAGTATTCT. The gene calls are TRBV2 and TRBJ2-3; TRBD2 matches at 7 bases. The V gene end was trimmed by 1 base and the J gene end by 0 bases; junction bases not matched to a gene: 7. From germline, CDR1 is SNHLY and CDR2 FYNNEI. The CDR3 has 17 amino acids.

This chain connects TRBV19 to TRBJ2-7; D call uncertain. The CDR3 extends over 12 amino acids. V lost 0 bases and J 7 bases, leaving 7 bases between the germline ends. Germline V gene sequence: CDR1 LNHDA, CDR2 SQIVND (reference sequence). The CDR3 sequence is CASSIDGVEQYF. The DNA of the CDR3 is TGTGCCAGTAGTATAGATGGGGTTGAGCAGTACTTC.

This clonotype has a count of ten or more. The V call is TRBV29-1, the J call TRBJ2-1; 12 positions match TRBD2. The CDR3 contains 15 residues. Germline CDR1 SQVTM, CDR2 ANQGSEA. The ends lost 2 bases at V and 4 bases at J; junction bases unmatched: 3. The CDR3 protein is CSVERLAGGYNEQFF. CDR3 nucleotides: TGCAGCGTTGAAAGGCTAGCGGGAGGGTACAATGAGCAGTTCTTC.

This clonotype was picked up a small number of times. The CDR3 reads CASSPAAHNSPLHF. The CDR3, as DNA: TGTGCCAGCTCACCGGCCGCCCATAATTCACCCCTCCACTTT. The genes are TRBV18 and TRBJ1-6; D gene uncertain. The CDR3 runs to 14 residues. Trimming stripped 3 bases from V and 5 bases from J, with 8 bases between. The germline CDR1 and CDR2 sequences are KGHSH and LQKENI.

This clonotype was detected many times. The chain joins TRBV4-2 to TRBJ1-6; D is undetermined. This CDR3 comprises 15 residues. The V gene lost 1 base and the J gene lost 9 bases, with 13 bases spanning the gap. The germline gives CDR1 LGHNA, CDR2 YNFKEQ. The CDR3 here is CASSQGPGEASPLHF. The CDR3 bases are TGTGCCAGCAGCCAAGGCCCCGGGGAGGCTTCACCCCTCCACTTT.

This clonotype was seen at least ten times. Here the CDR3 reads CASSQLRGGGDTQYF. The CDR3 DNA reads TGTGCCAGCAGCCAGTTGCGCGGGGGAGGGGATACGCAGTATTTT. The chain is built from TRBV3-1 and TRBJ2-3, with TRBD2 matching 7 bases. CDR3 length: 15 residues. Germline V gene sequence: CDR1 LGHDT, CDR2 YNNKEL (reference sequence). V was pared by 3 bases and J by 6 bases, with 9 bases of the junction left unmatched.

The CDR3 sequence: CRVRDPDSNQPQHF. The CDR3 DNA sequence: TGTCGGGTCAGGGATCCGGATAGCAATCAGCCCCAGCATTTT. V is TRBV21-1 and J is TRBJ1-5; TRBD1 was called by the table and not checked on the DNA. TRBV21-1 is a pseudogene segment. This CDR3 has 14 amino acids.

J is TRBJ2-1 and V is TRBV28; 7 bases agree with TRBD2. V shed 5 bases and J 5 bases; nucleotides not matched to a gene: 6. This CDR3 region has 14 residues. Germline assignment: CDR1 MDHEN and CDR2 SYDVKM. CDR3 in amino acids: CASSPWDYNNEQFF. The CDR3 DNA reads as TGTGCCAGCAGTCCCTGGGACTACAACAATGAGCAGTTCTTC. Full variable domain (remainder filled in from reference TRBV28 and TRBJ2-1): DVKVTQSSRYLVKRTGEKVFLECVQDMDHENMFWYRQDPGLGLRLIYFSYDVKMKEKGDIPEGYSVSREKKERFSLILESASTNQTSMYLCASSPWDYNNEQFFGPGTRLTVL.

This clonotype has more than one count but fewer than ten. The J gene is TRBJ2-7, the V gene TRBV18, with a tentative D call TRBD2 (5 bases). CDR3 length equals 11 residues. Germline V CDR1 and CDR2: KGHSH, LQKENI. V was shortened by 2 bases and J by 6 bases, with 5 bases between the two germline ends. The chain's CDR3 is CASSPGGEQYF. The CDR3 DNA follows: TGTGCCAGCTCACCAGGAGGCGAGCAGTACTTC.

The rearrangement links TRBV6-1 to TRBJ2-2; 7 bases agree with TRBD1. V was clipped by 6 bases and J by 5 bases; unmatched bases: 9. Germline CDR1 MNHNS, CDR2 SASEGT. CDR3 size: 15 residues. The CDR3 loop is CASSRTTGLTGELFF. CDR3 coding DNA: TGTGCCAGCAGCCGAACGACAGGGTTAACCGGGGAGCTGTTTTTT.

The gene calls are TRBV14 and TRBJ2-5; no clear D. From germline, CDR1 is SGHDN and CDR2 FVKESK. This CDR3 is 14 amino acids long. V was trimmed by 0 bases and J by 2 bases, leaving 7 bases between them. For the CDR3, the DNA is TGTGCCAGCAGCCAAGAATGGGGACAAGAGACCCAGTACTTC. Its translation is CASSQEWGQETQYF.

Only a few counts were recorded for this clonotype. The chain links TRBV29-1 to TRBJ2-3, with 7 bases identical to TRBD1. The ends lost 5 bases at V and 4 bases at J; junction bases unmatched: 3. The CDR3 is made up of 12 amino acids. Germline CDR1 is SQVTM and CDR2 is ANQGSEA. The CDR3 region is CSVRQGPDTQYF. The CDR3 DNA reads as TGCAGCGTTCGACAGGGCCCAGATACGCAGTATTTT.

The chain links TRBV12-3 or TRBV12-4 to TRBJ2-7; the match to TRBD1 covers 9 bases. Losses at the gene ends were 6 bases for V and 0 bases for J; bases not matched to a gene: 3. The CDR3 has 14 residues. The CDR3 DNA reads as TGTGCCAGCAGGAAGACAGGGGGCTCCTACGAGCAGTACTTC. Protein sequence: CASRKTGGSYEQYF.

This chain connects TRBV20-1 to TRBJ1-6, with D perhaps TRBD1 (6 bases). Between the trimmed V and J ends, which lost 0 bases and 7 bases, there was a span of 10 bases. CDR3 length: 14 amino acids. The germline gives CDR1 DFQATT, CDR2 SNEGSKA (reference sequence). The CDR3 nucleotides read TGCAGTGCTAGAGATGCAGGGGACAATTCACCCCTCCACTTT. Its protein product is CSARDAGDNSPLHF.

This clonotype has a count of ten or more. The chain recombines TRBV28 with TRBJ2-7; D tentatively reads TRBD1 or TRBD2 (5 bases each). V shed 2 bases and J shed 6 bases, with 11 bases lying between them. This CDR3 contains 13 residues. Germline CDR1 and CDR2: MDHEN and SYDVKM. CDR3 sequence (DNA): TGTGCCAGCAGTTTAGGCCCAGGGAGCGAGCAGTACTTC. Translation: CASSLGPGSEQYF.

The chain recombines TRBV7-2 with TRBJ2-3; TRBD1 might be the D (6 bases). The CDR3 length is 15 residues. Trimming shortened V by 5 bases and J by 1 base, and 13 bases separated the two germline ends. Looked up from germline, CDR1 is SGHTA and CDR2 is FQGNSA. CDR3: CASSLQGGGTDTQYF. The CDR3 nucleotides are TGTGCCAGCAGCCTACAGGGTGGTGGCACAGATACGCAGTATTTT.

This clonotype has a count of ten or more. The V and J genes are TRBV3-1 and TRBJ2-3; D is perhaps TRBD2 (5 bases). Looked up from germline, CDR1 is LGHDT and CDR2 is YNNKEL (reference sequence). Trimming took off 5 bases at V and 4 bases at J, with 7 bases between the two ends. This CDR3 comprises 12 residues. The DNA of the CDR3 is TGTGCCAGCAGCGAGGGAGCAGATACGCAGTATTTT. This sequence encodes CASSEGADTQYF.